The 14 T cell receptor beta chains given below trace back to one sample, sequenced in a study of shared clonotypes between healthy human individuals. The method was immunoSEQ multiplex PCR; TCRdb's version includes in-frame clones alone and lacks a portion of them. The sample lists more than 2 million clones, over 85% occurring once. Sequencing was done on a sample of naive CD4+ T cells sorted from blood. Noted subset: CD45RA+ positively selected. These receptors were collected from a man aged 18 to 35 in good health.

The CDR3 region is CASSVQPHGETQYF. Here the CDR3 DNA reads TGTGCCAGCAGCGTACAACCTCACGGAGAGACCCAGTACTTC. This sequence joins TRBV9 and TRBJ2-5, with D unresolved. The CDR3 is 14 residues long. V was trimmed by 1 base and J by 4 bases, leaving 11 bases between them. Germline V CDR1 and CDR2: SGDLS, YYNGEE.

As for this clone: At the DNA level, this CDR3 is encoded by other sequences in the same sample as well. The CDR3 loop is CASSQGTGGTDTQYF. CDR3 DNA: TGCGCCAGCAGCCAAGGAACGGGAGGGACAGATACGCAGTATTTT. The V gene is TRBV4-3, the J gene TRBJ2-3; TRBD2 matches at 8 bases. Trimming took 1 base from V and 3 from J; bases not matched to a gene: 3. There are 15 residues in the CDR3. The germline CDR1 and CDR2 sequences are LGHNA and YSLEER.

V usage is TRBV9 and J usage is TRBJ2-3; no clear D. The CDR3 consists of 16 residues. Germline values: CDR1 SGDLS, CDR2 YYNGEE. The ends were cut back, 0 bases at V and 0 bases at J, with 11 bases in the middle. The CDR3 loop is CASSVADQTSTDTQYF. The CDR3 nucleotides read TGTGCCAGCAGCGTAGCCGACCAAACTAGCACAGATACGCAGTATTTT.

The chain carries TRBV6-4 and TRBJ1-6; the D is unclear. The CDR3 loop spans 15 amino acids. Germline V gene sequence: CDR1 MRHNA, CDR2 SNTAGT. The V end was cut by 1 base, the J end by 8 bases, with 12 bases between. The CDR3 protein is CASSDWFPRDSPLHF. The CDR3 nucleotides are TGTGCCAGCAGTGACTGGTTCCCTCGGGATTCACCCCTCCACTTT.

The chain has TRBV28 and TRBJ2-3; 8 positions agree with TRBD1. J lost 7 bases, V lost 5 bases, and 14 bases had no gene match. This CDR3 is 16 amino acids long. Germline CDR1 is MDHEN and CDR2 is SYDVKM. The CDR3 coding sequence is TGTGCCAGCAGTCCGCGACAGGGGAGAGGGTTCAATACGCAGTATTTT. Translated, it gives CASSPRQGRGFNTQYF.

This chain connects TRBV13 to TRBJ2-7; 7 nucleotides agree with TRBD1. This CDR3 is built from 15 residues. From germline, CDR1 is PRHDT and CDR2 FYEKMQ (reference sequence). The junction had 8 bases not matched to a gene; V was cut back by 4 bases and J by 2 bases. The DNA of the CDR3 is TGTGCCAGCAGCTCACGCCGGGACAGCCCCTACGAGCAGTACTTC. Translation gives CASSSRRDSPYEQYF.

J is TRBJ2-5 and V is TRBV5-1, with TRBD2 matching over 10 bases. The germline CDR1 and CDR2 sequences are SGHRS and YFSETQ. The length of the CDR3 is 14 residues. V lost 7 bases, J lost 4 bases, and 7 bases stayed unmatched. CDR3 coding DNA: TGCGCCAGCGCCCAACTAGCGGGATCAGAGACCCAGTACTTC. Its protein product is CASAQLAGSETQYF.

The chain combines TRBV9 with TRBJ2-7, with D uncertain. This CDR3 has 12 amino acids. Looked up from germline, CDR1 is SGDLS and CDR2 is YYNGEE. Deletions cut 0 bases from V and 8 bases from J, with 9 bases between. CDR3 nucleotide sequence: TGTGCCAGCAGCGTAGAAATGGGGAAGCAGTACTTC. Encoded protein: CASSVEMGKQYF. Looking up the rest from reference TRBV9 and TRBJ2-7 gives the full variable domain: DSGVTQTPKHLITATGQRVTLRCSPRSGDLSVYWYQQSLDQGLQFLIQYYNGEERAKGNILERFSAQQFPDLHSELNLSSLELGDSALYFCASSVEMGKQYFGPGTRLTVT.

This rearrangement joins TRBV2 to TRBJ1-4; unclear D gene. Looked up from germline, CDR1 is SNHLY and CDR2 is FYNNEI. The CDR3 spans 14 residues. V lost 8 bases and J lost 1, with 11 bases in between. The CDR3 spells CASGGRQTNEKLFF. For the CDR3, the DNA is TGTGCCAGCGGAGGAAGACAAACTAATGAAAAACTGTTTTTT.

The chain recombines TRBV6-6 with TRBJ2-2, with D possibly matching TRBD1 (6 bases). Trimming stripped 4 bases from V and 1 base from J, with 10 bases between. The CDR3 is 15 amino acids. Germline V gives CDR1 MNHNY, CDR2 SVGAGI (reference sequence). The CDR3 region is CASSLGQLNTGELFF. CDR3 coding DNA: TGTGCCAGCAGTTTAGGACAGTTGAACACCGGGGAGCTGTTTTTT.

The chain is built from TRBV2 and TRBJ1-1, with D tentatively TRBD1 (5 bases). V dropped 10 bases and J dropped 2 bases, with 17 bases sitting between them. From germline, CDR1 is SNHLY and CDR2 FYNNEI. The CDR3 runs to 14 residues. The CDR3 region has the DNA TGTGCCACTAAGGGGACCTTTCTAAACACTGAAGCTTTCTTT. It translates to CATKGTFLNTEAFF.

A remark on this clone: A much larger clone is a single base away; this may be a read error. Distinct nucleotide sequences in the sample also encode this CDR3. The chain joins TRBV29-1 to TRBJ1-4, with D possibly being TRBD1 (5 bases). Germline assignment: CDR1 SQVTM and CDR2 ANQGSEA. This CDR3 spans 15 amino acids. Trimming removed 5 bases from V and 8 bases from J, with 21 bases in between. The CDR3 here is CSVNIEGTRGEKLFF. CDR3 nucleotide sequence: TGCAGCGTTAATATCGAAGGGACTCGGGGAGAAAAACTGTTTTTT.

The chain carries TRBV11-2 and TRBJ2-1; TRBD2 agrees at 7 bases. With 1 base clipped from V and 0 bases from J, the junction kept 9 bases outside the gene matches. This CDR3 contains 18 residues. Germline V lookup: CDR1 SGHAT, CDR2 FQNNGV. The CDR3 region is CASSLAGLADSSYNEQFF. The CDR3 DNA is TGTGCCAGCAGCTTAGCGGGGCTAGCGGATAGCTCCTACAATGAGCAGTTCTTC. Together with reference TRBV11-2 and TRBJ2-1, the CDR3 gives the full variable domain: EAGVAQSPRYKIIEKRQSVAFWCNPISGHATLYWYQQILGQGPKLLIQFQNNGVVDDSQLPKDRFSAERLKGVDSTLKIQPAKLEDSAVYLCASSLAGLADSSYNEQFFGPGTRLTVL.

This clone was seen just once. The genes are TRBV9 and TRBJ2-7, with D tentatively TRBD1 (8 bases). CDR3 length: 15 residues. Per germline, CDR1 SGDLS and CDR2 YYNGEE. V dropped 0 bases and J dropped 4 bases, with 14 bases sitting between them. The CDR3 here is CASSVAGGQVYEQYF. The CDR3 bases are TGTGCCAGCAGCGTAGCGGGGGGACAGGTTTACGAGCAGTACTTC.